A single T cell receptor beta chain is shown here with its context. This sample is drawn from a study of blood T cell repertoires in COVID-19. On the study more broadly: Spain, Italy and the United States supplied samples that represented acute and convalescent COVID-19. T cells, B-cell-depleted T cells, or PBMCs supplied cDNA or gDNA.

Methods used by the authors: Reference gene primer amplification yielded estimated nucleated cell counts. Profiling relied on immunoSEQ multiplex PCR, and the TCRdb table lists in-frame clones only, not all of them. V and J calls and clone size are those listed in that table; D and trimming were worked out from the DNA. The table shows 280,000 or so clones, with over 75% occurring only once. There are 13 residues in the CDR3. V dropped 5 bases and J dropped 2 bases, with 9 bases sitting between them. Germline values: CDR1 SGHTA, CDR2 FQGNSA. This TCR was sampled from a human donor in a cohort sampled during active COVID-19. The sample was peripheral blood. V gene TRBV7-2 combines with J gene TRBJ2-5, with D possibly TRBD2 on 5 matching bases. CDR3 sequence reads: CASSHRLQETQYF. The CDR3 DNA follows: TGTGCCAGCAGCCATCGACTACAAGAGACCCAGTACTTC.